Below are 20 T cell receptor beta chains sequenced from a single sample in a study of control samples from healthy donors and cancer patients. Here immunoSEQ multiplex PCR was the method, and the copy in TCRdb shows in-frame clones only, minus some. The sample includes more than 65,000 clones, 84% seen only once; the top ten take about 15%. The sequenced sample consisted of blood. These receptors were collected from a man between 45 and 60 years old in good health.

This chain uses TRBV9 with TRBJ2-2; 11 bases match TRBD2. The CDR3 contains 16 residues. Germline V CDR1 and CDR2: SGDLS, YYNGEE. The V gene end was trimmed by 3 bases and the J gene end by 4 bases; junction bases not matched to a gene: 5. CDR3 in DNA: TGTGCCAGCAGCGCAGGGACTAGCGGCGCCACCGGGGAGCTGTTTTTT. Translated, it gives CASSAGTSGATGELFF.

CDR3 amino acids: CASIREGTDTQYF. In DNA, the CDR3 is TGTGCCAGCATTCGAGAAGGCACAGATACGCAGTATTTT. This chain joins TRBV5-4 and TRBJ2-3; no clear D. The V gene's germline CDR1 is SGHNT and CDR2 YYREEE (reference sequence). This CDR3 has 13 residues. V was trimmed by 6 bases and J by 1 base, leaving 9 bases between them.

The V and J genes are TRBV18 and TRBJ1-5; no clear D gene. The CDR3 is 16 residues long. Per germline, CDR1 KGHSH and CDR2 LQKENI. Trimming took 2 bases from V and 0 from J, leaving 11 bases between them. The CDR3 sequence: CASSPGSSLSNQPQHF. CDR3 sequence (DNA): TGTGCCAGCTCACCAGGGTCCTCCCTTAGCAATCAGCCCCAGCATTTT.

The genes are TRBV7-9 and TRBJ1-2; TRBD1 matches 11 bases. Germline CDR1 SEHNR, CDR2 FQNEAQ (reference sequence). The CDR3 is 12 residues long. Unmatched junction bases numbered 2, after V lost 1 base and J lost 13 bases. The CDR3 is CASSLDGTGGTF. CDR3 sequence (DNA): TGTGCCAGCAGCTTAGACGGGACAGGGGGCACCTTC.

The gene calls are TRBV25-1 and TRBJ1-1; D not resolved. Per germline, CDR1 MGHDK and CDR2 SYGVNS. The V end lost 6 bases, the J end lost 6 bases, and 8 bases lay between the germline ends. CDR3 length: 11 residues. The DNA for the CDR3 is TGTGCCAGCAGATATTCTTCTGAAGCTTTCTTT. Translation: CASRYSSEAFF.

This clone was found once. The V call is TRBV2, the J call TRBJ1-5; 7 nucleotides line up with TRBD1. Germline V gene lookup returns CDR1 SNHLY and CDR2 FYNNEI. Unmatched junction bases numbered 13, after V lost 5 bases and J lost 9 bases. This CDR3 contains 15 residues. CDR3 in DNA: TGTGCCAGCAGTCTTACAGGGAGGGGGCGCGGGCCCCAGCATTTT. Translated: CASSLTGRGRGPQHF.

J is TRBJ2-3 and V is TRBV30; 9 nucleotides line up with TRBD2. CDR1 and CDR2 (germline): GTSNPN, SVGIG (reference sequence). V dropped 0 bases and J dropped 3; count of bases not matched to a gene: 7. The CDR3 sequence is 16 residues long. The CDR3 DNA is TGTGCCTGGAGTGTAGGATTAGCGGGAGTGACAGATACGCAGTATTTT. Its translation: CAWSVGLAGVTDTQYF. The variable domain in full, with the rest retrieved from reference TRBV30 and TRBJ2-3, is SQTIHQWPATLVQPVGSPLSLECTVEGTSNPNLYWYRQAAGRGLQLLFYSVGIGQISSEVPQNLSASRPQDRQFILSSKKLLLSDSGFYLCAWSVGLAGVTDTQYFGPGTRLTVL.

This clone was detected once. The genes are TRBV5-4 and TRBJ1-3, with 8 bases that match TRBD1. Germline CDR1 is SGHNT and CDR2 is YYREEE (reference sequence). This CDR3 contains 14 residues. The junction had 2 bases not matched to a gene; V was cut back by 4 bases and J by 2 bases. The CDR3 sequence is CASSLQGAGNTIYF. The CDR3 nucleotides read TGTGCCAGCAGCCTACAGGGGGCTGGAAACACCATATATTTT.

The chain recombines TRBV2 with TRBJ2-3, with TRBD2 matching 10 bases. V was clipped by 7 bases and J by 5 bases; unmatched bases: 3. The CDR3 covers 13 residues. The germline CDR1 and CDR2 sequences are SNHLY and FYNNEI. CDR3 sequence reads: CASTRTSGDTQYF. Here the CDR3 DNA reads TGTGCCAGCACTCGGACTAGCGGAGATACGCAGTATTTT.

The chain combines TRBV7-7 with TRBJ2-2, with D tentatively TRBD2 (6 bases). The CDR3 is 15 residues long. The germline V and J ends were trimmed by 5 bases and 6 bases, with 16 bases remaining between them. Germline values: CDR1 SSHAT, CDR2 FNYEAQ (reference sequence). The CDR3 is CASSPGTAGSGELFF. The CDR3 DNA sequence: TGTGCCAGCAGCCCCGGGACGGCGGGGTCCGGGGAGCTGTTTTTT.

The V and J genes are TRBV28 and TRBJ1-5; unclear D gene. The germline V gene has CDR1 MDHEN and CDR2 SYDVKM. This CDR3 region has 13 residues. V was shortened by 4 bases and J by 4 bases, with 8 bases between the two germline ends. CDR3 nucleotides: TGTGCCAGCAGTTCTCTGGGGAATCAGCCCCAGCATTTT. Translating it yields CASSSLGNQPQHF.

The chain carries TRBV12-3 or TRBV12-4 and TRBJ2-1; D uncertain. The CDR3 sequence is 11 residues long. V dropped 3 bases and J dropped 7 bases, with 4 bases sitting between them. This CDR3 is CASSLGNEQFF. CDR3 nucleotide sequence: TGTGCCAGCAGTTTGGGGAATGAGCAGTTCTTC.

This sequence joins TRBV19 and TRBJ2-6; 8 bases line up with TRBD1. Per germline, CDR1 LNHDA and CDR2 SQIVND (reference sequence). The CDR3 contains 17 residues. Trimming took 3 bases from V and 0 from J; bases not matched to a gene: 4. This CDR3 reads CASSIGTGYSGANVLTF. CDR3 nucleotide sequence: TGTGCCAGTAGTATTGGGACAGGTTACTCTGGGGCCAACGTCCTGACTTTC.

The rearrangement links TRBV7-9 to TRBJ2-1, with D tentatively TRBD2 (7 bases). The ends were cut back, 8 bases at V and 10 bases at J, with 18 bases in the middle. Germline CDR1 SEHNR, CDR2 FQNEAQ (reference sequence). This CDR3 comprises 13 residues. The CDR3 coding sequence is TGTGCCAGCGTGTTGACCAGGGGAGGGGAGCAGTTCTTC. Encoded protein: CASVLTRGGEQFF. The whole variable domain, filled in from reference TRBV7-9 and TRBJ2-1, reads DTGVSQNPRHKITKRGQNVTFRCDPISEHNRLYWYRQTLGQGPEFLTYFQNEAQLEKSRLLSDRFSAERPKGSFSTLEIQRTEQGDSAMYLCASVLTRGGEQFFGPGTRLTVL.

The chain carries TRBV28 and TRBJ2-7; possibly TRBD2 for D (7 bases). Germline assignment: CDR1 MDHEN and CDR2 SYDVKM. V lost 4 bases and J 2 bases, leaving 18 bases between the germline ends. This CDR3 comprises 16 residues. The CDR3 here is CASSSPQGRGTYEQYF. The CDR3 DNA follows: TGTGCCAGCAGTTCCCCGCAGGGGAGGGGTACCTACGAGCAGTACTTC.

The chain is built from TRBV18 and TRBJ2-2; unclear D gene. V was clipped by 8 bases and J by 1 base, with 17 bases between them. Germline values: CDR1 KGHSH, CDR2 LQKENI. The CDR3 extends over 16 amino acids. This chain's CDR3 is CASLKPVIGNTGELFF. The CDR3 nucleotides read TGTGCCAGCCTCAAACCTGTCATCGGGAACACCGGGGAGCTGTTTTTT.

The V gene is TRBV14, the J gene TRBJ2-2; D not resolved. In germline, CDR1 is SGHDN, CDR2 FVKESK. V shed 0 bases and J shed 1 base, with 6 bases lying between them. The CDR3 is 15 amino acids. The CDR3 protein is CASSQDWRNTGELFF. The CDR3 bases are TGTGCCAGCAGCCAAGATTGGCGGAACACCGGGGAGCTGTTTTTT.

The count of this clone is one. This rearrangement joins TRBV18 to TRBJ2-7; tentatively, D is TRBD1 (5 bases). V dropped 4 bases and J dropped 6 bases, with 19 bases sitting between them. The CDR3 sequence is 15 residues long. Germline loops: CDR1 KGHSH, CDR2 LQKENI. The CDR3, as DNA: TGTGCCAGCTCACGTAGGGAAACAGGTGCCCGCGAGCAGTACTTC. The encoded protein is CASSRRETGAREQYF.

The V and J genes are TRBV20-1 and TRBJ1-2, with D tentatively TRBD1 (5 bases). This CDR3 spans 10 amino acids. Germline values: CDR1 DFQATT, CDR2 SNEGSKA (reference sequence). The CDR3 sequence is CSSGEGTYTF. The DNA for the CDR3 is TGCTCCTCGGGAGAGGGGACCTACACCTTC.

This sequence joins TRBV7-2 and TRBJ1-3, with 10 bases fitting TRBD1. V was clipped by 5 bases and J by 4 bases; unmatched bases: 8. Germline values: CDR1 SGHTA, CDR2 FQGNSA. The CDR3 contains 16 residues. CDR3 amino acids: CASSLGTGVKGNTIYF. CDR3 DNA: TGTGCCAGCAGCCTAGGGACAGGGGTAAAGGGAAACACCATATATTTT.